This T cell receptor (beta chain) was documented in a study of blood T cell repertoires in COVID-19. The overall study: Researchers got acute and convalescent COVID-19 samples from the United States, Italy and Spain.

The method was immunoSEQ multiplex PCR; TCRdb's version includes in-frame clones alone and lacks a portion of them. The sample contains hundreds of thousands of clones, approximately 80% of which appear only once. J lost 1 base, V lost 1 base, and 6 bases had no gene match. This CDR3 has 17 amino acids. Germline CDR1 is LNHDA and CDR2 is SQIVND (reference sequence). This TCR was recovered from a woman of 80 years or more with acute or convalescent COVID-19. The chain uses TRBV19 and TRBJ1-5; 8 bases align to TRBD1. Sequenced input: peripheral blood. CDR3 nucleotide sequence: TGTGCCAGTAGTATAGGGTTGACAGGGGTGAGCAATCAGCCCCAGCATTTT. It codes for CASSIGLTGVSNQPQHF.